One sample yielded the 25 T cell receptor beta chains listed below, sequenced in a study of early T cells in non-severe SARS-CoV-2 infection. TCRdb ran MiXCR on the 5' RACE reads and lists one entry per CDR3 protein. Counted here are some 98,000 distinct CDR3 sequences, around 16% occurring once; the ten biggest clones make up about 1.3%. The sample was whole blood. The receptors originated from an adult who was a healthcare worker with PCR-confirmed SARS-CoV-2 infection or an uninfected control (not recorded which).

This clonotype was counted at least ten times. The rearrangement links TRBV6-2 or TRBV6-3 to TRBJ2-7; D unresolved. The CDR3 extends over 16 amino acids. Trimming removed 3 bases from V and 0 bases from J, with 15 bases in between. Per the germline V gene, CDR1 is MNHEY and CDR2 is SVGEGT. The CDR3 region is CASSYFAVRSSYEQYF. DNA for the CDR3: TGTGCCAGCAGTTATTTCGCGGTTCGAAGCTCCTACGAGCAGTACTTC.

The CDR3 spells CASSSGQGARDEQFF. The CDR3 DNA reads TGTGCCAGCAGTTCAGGACAGGGGGCGCGGGATGAGCAGTTCTTC. The rearrangement joins TRBV12-3 or TRBV12-4 to TRBJ2-1, with 11 bases matching TRBD1. The CDR3 totals 15 residues. J gave up 8 bases and V 4 bases, and 7 bases lay outside the gene matches.

This chain connects TRBV15 to TRBJ2-3; tentatively, D is TRBD1 (5 bases). V lost 3 bases to trimming and J lost 2 bases, with 9 bases between them. CDR3 length equals 14 residues. The germline V gene has CDR1 LNHNV and CDR2 YYDKDF (reference sequence). The DNA for the CDR3 is TGTGCCACCAGCAGGAGACAGACCACAGATACGCAGTATTTT. It translates to CATSRRQTTDTQYF.

This clonotype was seen at least ten times. The CDR3 DNA is TGCAGTGCCTATAAACAGGGGAGCAATCAGCCCCAGCATTTT. Translated: CSAYKQGSNQPQHF. The chain combines TRBV20-1 with TRBJ1-5; 7 positions agree with TRBD1. Germline V lookup: CDR1 DFQATT, CDR2 SNEGSKA (reference sequence). Losses at the gene ends were 6 bases for V and 1 base for J; bases not matched to a gene: 6. The CDR3 is 14 residues long.

This sequence joins TRBV5-1 and TRBJ2-2; 9 nucleotides agree with TRBD1. Trimming at V came to 0 bases and at J to 5 bases, leaving 11 bases not matched to a gene. CDR1 and CDR2 from the germline V gene are SGHRS and YFSETQ. The CDR3 is made up of 18 amino acids. CDR3 nucleotide sequence: TGCGCCAGCAGCTTGGCCCGATCGGACAGGGGCTGGACCGGGGAGCTGTTTTTT. This encodes CASSLARSDRGWTGELFF.

This clonotype has just a few counts. This sequence joins TRBV29-1 and TRBJ2-7; tentative D call: TRBD1 (5 bases). The ends were cut back, 6 bases at V and 0 bases at J, with 24 bases in the middle. Germline V gene data show CDR1 as SQVTM and CDR2 as ANQGSEA. This CDR3 has 17 residues. CDR3 nucleotide sequence: TGCAGCGTCCTAGACCAGTGGGCAGGGCTAAGCTCCTACGAGCAGTACTTC. It translates to CSVLDQWAGLSSYEQYF.

This clonotype occurred a few times. The chain recombines TRBV5-1 with TRBJ1-1; the D is unclear. The CDR3 is 14 residues long. Trimming removed 2 bases at V and 0 bases at J, with 8 bases between. Germline CDR1 is SGHRS and CDR2 is YFSETQ. The CDR3 DNA is TGCGCCAGCAGCTTCAACGGGATGAACACTGAAGCTTTCTTT. Translating gives CASSFNGMNTEAFF.

The V call is TRBV19, the J call TRBJ1-2; no reliable D call. Deletions cut 5 bases from V and 5 bases from J, with 9 bases between. Germline V gene lookup returns CDR1 LNHDA and CDR2 SQIVND (reference sequence). The CDR3 consists of 12 residues. CDR3 sequence reads: CASSSGPYGYTF. For the CDR3, the DNA is TGTGCCAGTAGTTCAGGACCTTATGGCTACACCTTC. Looking up the rest from reference TRBV19 and TRBJ1-2 gives the full variable domain: DGGITQSPKYLFRKEGQNVTLSCEQNLNHDAMYWYRQDPGQGLRLIYYSQIVNDFQKGDIAEGYSVSREKKESFPLTVTSAQKNPTAFYLCASSSGPYGYTFGSGTRLTVV.

This clonotype was recorded many times. For the CDR3, the DNA is TGTGCCAGCAGTTTTCGGCGCGTTCAGGGCCAGAACACTGAAGCTTTCTTT. Protein product: CASSFRRVQGQNTEAFF. This chain uses TRBV28 with TRBJ1-1; tentative D call: TRBD1 (5 bases). CDR3 length: 17 residues. Deletions cut 3 bases from V and 1 base from J, with 18 bases between. Looked up from germline, CDR1 is MDHEN and CDR2 is SYDVKM.

The CDR3: CASNPPGSSYEQYF. CDR3 DNA: TGTGCCAGCAATCCCCCGGGGAGCTCCTACGAGCAGTACTTC. The chain uses TRBV28 and TRBJ2-7; weak D call: TRBD2 (5 bases). Germline CDR1 MDHEN, CDR2 SYDVKM. This CDR3 contains 14 residues. Trimming pared 7 bases from V and 0 bases from J, leaving 13 bases between. The full variable domain, rest sourced from reference TRBV28 and TRBJ2-7, is DVKVTQSSRYLVKRTGEKVFLECVQDMDHENMFWYRQDPGLGLRLIYFSYDVKMKEKGDIPEGYSVSREKKERFSLILESASTNQTSMYLCASNPPGSSYEQYFGPGTRLTVT.

The chain links TRBV20-1 to TRBJ2-1; the D gene is possibly TRBD1 (5 bases). Germline-derived CDR1 and CDR2 are DFQATT and SNEGSKA (reference sequence). The CDR3 consists of 14 residues. Trimming took off 5 bases at V and 1 base at J, with 12 bases between the two ends. The CDR3 is CSAGLQVSYNEQFF. Written as DNA, the CDR3 is TGCAGTGCTGGCCTACAGGTGTCCTACAATGAGCAGTTCTTC.

This clonotype showed up just a few times. V usage is TRBV6-5 and J usage is TRBJ2-1, with 8 bases identical to TRBD1. The CDR3 loop spans 15 amino acids. In germline, CDR1 is MNHEY, CDR2 SVGAGI. The trim removed 2 bases at V and 1 base at J, leaving 1 base unmatched. The CDR3 DNA reads TGTGCCAGCAGTTACCGGACAGGGTCCTACAATGAGCAGTTCTTC. This gives the protein CASSYRTGSYNEQFF.

This clonotype turned up a few times. This chain connects TRBV18 to TRBJ1-6; D not certain. V was trimmed by 4 bases and J by 4 bases, leaving 14 bases between them. Germline V gene lookup returns CDR1 KGHSH and CDR2 LQKENI. This CDR3 is 16 amino acids long. CDR3 sequence (DNA): TGTGCCAGCTCACTGTCTGCGGGATTGTATAATTCACCCCTCCACTTT. It is translated as CASSLSAGLYNSPLHF.

The chain recombines TRBV29-1 with TRBJ2-3; D remains ambiguous. Germline V gives CDR1 SQVTM, CDR2 ANQGSEA. Trimming took off 5 bases at V and 0 bases at J, with 9 bases between the two ends. The CDR3 spans 13 residues. This chain's CDR3 is CSVLVASTDTQYF. The CDR3, as DNA: TGCAGCGTTCTGGTTGCGAGCACAGATACGCAGTATTTT.

This rearrangement joins TRBV18 to TRBJ2-2; TRBD2 might be the D (6 bases). The CDR3 is 15 residues long. V lost 5 bases, J lost 4 bases, and 14 bases lay in between. Germline V gives CDR1 KGHSH, CDR2 LQKENI. CDR3 sequence reads: CASSYEGLPTGELFF. The CDR3 coding sequence is TGTGCCAGCTCATACGAAGGACTACCCACCGGGGAGCTGTTTTTT.

The genes are TRBV19 and TRBJ2-5, with 9 nucleotides matching TRBD1. The ends lost 4 bases at V and 0 bases at J; junction bases unmatched: 6. The CDR3 length is 16 residues. Germline lookup yields CDR1 LNHDA and CDR2 SQIVND (reference sequence). CDR3 bases: TGTGCCAGTAGTACAACAGGGGACAGGGACCAAGAGACCCAGTACTTC. Translated: CASSTTGDRDQETQYF.

This clonotype was seen repeatedly, ten times or more. The V and J genes are TRBV11-2 and TRBJ1-2; D is ambiguous. With 0 bases removed from V and 5 bases from J, the gap between germline ends came to 10 bases. Per germline, CDR1 SGHAT and CDR2 FQNNGV. The CDR3 totals 14 residues. The CDR3 DNA reads as TGTGCCAGCAGCTTAGATCTGAGTGTGTATGGCTACACCTTC. It translates to CASSLDLSVYGYTF.

This clonotype was detected only a few times. V is TRBV4-3 and J is TRBJ1-5; D perhaps matches TRBD1 (5 bases). Between the trimmed V and J ends, which lost 2 bases and 3 bases, there was a span of 14 bases. The CDR3 is made up of 16 amino acids. In germline, CDR1 is LGHNA, CDR2 YSLEER. The CDR3 DNA reads TGCGCCAGCAGCCAATCGGCGACAGTTTACAATCAGCCCCAGCATTTT. It encodes CASSQSATVYNQPQHF.

This clonotype was recorded a few times. This chain connects TRBV28 to TRBJ1-1; no clear D gene. V dropped 4 bases and J dropped 4 bases, with 13 bases sitting between them. Per germline, CDR1 MDHEN and CDR2 SYDVKM. The CDR3 length is 14 residues. The CDR3 is CASSYEAAATEAFF. The CDR3, as DNA: TGTGCCAGCAGTTACGAGGCTGCGGCCACTGAAGCTTTCTTT.

There are a few counts of this clonotype. CDR3 sequence: CASSHPRGATDTQYF. CDR3 bases: TGTGCCAGCAGTCACCCCCGGGGGGCCACAGATACGCAGTATTTT. The chain employs TRBV6-2 or TRBV6-3 and TRBJ2-3, with D possibly matching TRBD2 (7 bases). Germline lookup yields CDR1 MNHEY and CDR2 SVGEGT. This CDR3 comprises 15 residues. V gave up 5 bases and J gave up 2 bases, with 14 bases separating them.

The table lists this clonotype with many counts. V and J are TRBV19 and TRBJ2-2; TRBD2 agrees at 12 bases. This CDR3 comprises 15 residues. Germline V gene sequence: CDR1 LNHDA, CDR2 SQIVND (reference sequence). V lost 7 bases and J lost 5; bases outside the gene matches: 5. CDR3 region: CASKTSGSGTGELFF. CDR3 DNA sequence: TGTGCCAGTAAGACTAGCGGGAGTGGTACCGGGGAGCTGTTTTTT.

This clonotype was observed a few times. The rearrangement links TRBV6-1 to TRBJ2-1; D is tentatively TRBD1 or TRBD2 (5 bases each). The germline V gene has CDR1 MNHNS and CDR2 SASEGT. This CDR3 has 14 amino acids. V was cut by 3 bases and J by 5 bases, with 11 bases left in between. The CDR3 loop reads CASSDLTGHNEQFF. The DNA of the CDR3 is TGTGCCAGCAGTGATCTAACGGGGCACAATGAGCAGTTCTTC.

This chain uses TRBV5-1 with TRBJ2-1; TRBD2 agrees at 8 bases. The CDR3 consists of 17 residues. Germline V gives CDR1 SGHRS, CDR2 YFSETQ. With V trimmed by 4 bases and J by 3 bases, 12 bases remained unmatched. The CDR3 is CASSPPRTSSFYNEQFF. CDR3 DNA: TGCGCCAGCAGCCCCCCTCGGACTAGCTCTTTCTACAATGAGCAGTTCTTC.

This clonotype was seen only a few times. The chain combines TRBV11-2 with TRBJ2-7; the match to TRBD2 covers 8 bases. Trimming cost V 5 bases and J 0 bases; bases outside gene matches: 6. Germline-derived CDR1 and CDR2 are SGHAT and FQNNGV. The CDR3 length is 15 residues. CDR3 residues: CASSTTGGNSYEQYF. The CDR3 DNA is TGTGCCAGCAGCACAACGGGAGGGAACTCCTACGAGCAGTACTTC.

In regard to this clonotype: At one of its ends the junction is not consistent with the germline gene, which may arise from a read error. The chain is built from TRBV28 and TRBJ2-7; no clear D gene. This CDR3 comprises 11 residues. Per germline, CDR1 MDHEN and CDR2 SYDVKM. The CDR3: CVSSVFGEQYF. DNA of the CDR3: TGTGTCAGCTCGGTATTCGGCGAGCAGTACTTC.